This TCR beta chain originates from a study of vaccination effects on CD4 cells after COVID-19. The study, taken as a whole, reports: Clones of infection and vaccine origin contracted markedly late after vaccination. The study got few convalescent patients and did not collect any early post-infection timepoints.

On this clone: No antigen is known for it.

Using immunoSEQ multiplex PCR, the repertoire was profiled, and TCRdb retains in-frame clones only, with some absent. The sample consists of about 24,000 clones, 60% to 75% of them appearing once. Within the ViraFEST assay, antigen-specific CD4+ T cells underwent expansion with viral peptide pools prior to sequencing. The authors isolated CD4+ T cells after roughly eleven days of culture. Participants were given two doses of BNT162b2 or mRNA-1273 vaccine. Some 2 million PBMC were placed in each well, which was supplemented with approximately 9.7 IU/ml IL-2 and roughly 9 ug/ml peptides. Germline V gene data show CDR1 as SNHLY and CDR2 as FYNNEI. V lost 2 bases, J lost 9 bases, and 8 bases stayed unmatched. The CDR3 is 15 residues long.

Sequences were derived from CD4+ T cells from PBMCs cultured with HCoV-NL63 spike peptides, sampled after COVID-19 vaccination. The chain has TRBV2 and TRBJ1-5, with 9 bases that match TRBD1. The receptor's source is a human donor who received a COVID-19 vaccine. The CDR3 loop reads CASSEMTGGSRPQHF. The CDR3 DNA follows: TGTGCCAGCAGTGAAATGACAGGGGGTTCTCGGCCCCAGCATTTT. The full variable domain, its missing parts supplied by reference TRBV2 and TRBJ1-5, is EPEVTQTPSHQVTQMGQEVILRCVPISNHLYFYWYRQILGQKVEFLVSFYNNEISEKSEIFDDQFSVERPDGSNFTLKIRSTKLEDSAMYFCASSEMTGGSRPQHFGDGTRLSIL.